The 21 T cell receptor beta chains reported below all come from one sample, sequenced in a study of Graves' ophthalmopathy and Graves' hyperthyroidism. RNA transcripts served as template for amplifying TCR beta CDR3 sequences. Scientists carried out first-round RT-PCR using HTBI primers and then a second-round multiplex PCR. TCRdb called the multiplex PCR reads again in MiXCR, with one record for every CDR3 protein. The sample lists a few hundred thousand distinct CDR3 sequences; less than 40% were seen once. The sequencing sample was made of peripheral blood or thyroid tissue (not recorded which). These receptors all come from an adult man with Graves' hyperthyroidism.

This clonotype showed up just once. The CDR3 ends on some other residue instead of the conserved phenylalanine or tryptophan, so this is likely a read error. The limits of the CDR3 on the DNA are not certain, so only TCRdb's listed CDR3 is given. The chain employs TRBV29-1 and TRBJ1-3. The CDR3 sequence runs 8 residues, both termini included. The germline V gene encodes CDR1 SQVTM and CDR2 ANQGSEA. The CDR3 sequence is CSVEDTNT.

The V and J genes are TRBV15 and TRBJ1-2; maybe TRBD1 (5 bases). The CDR3 sequence is 15 residues long. V lost 2 bases and J lost 2, with 12 bases in between. In germline, CDR1 is LNHNV, CDR2 YYDKDF (reference sequence). This CDR3 is CATSRPGHQNYGYTF. CDR3 coding DNA: TGTGCCACCAGCAGACCAGGACACCAAAACTATGGCTACACCTTC.

The chain uses TRBV7-9 and TRBJ2-3; tentative D call: TRBD2 (5 bases). V lost 5 bases, J lost 2 bases, and 11 bases lay in between. From germline, CDR1 is SEHNR and CDR2 FQNEAQ (reference sequence). This CDR3 contains 14 residues. CDR3 nucleotides: TGTGCCAGCAGCCGACTGGAGGCCACAGATACGCAGTATTTT. It specifies CASSRLEATDTQYF.

The table lists this clonotype with many counts. The gene calls are TRBV9 and TRBJ1-1; perhaps TRBD1 as D (6 bases). This CDR3 spans 15 amino acids. V lost 1 base and J lost 0, with 10 bases in between. The V gene's germline CDR1 is SGDLS and CDR2 YYNGEE. CDR3 DNA: TGTGCCAGCAGCGTAAGTGGACAGTTGAACACTGAAGCTTTCTTT. This translates into CASSVSGQLNTEAFF.

This clonotype was observed a few times. The genes are TRBV5-6 and TRBJ1-5; possibly TRBD1 for D (5 bases). Germline CDR1 and CDR2: SGHDT and YYEEEE. The CDR3 consists of 15 residues. Trimming took 4 bases from V and 8 from J, leaving 19 bases between them. The CDR3 nucleotides read TGTGCCAGCAGCGGGACCGGGAGGCGGGAGGAGCCCCAGCATTTT. It specifies CASSGTGRREEPQHF.

This sequence joins TRBV19 and TRBJ1-1; D gene ambiguous. This CDR3 comprises 14 residues. The germline V gene has CDR1 LNHDA and CDR2 SQIVND (reference sequence). The V end lost 6 bases, the J end lost 1 base, and 12 bases lay between the germline ends. The CDR3 spells CASRGGNKNTEAFF. The CDR3 DNA follows: TGTGCCAGTAGAGGTGGGAACAAGAACACTGAAGCTTTCTTT.

The genes are TRBV28 and TRBJ1-2; D is unresolved. The V end was cut by 3 bases, the J end by 8 bases, with 13 bases between. CDR1 and CDR2 from the germline V gene are MDHEN and SYDVKM. The CDR3 contains 13 residues. The CDR3 is CASSFNYLTGYTF. CDR3 in DNA: TGTGCCAGCAGTTTTAATTACCTGACAGGCTACACCTTC.

This clonotype was seen only a few times. The rearrangement links TRBV7-8 to TRBJ1-1; 7 bases map to TRBD1. CDR3 length: 14 amino acids. Germline V gene sequence: CDR1 SGHVS, CDR2 FQNEAQ. Trimming cost V 6 bases and J 3 bases; bases outside gene matches: 7. The CDR3 region is CASSPGQVYTEAFF. In DNA form, the CDR3 reads TGTGCCAGCAGTCCCGGACAGGTCTACACTGAAGCTTTCTTT.

At least ten counts were recorded for this clonotype. The gene calls are TRBV11-2 and TRBJ2-6; perhaps TRBD1 as D (6 bases). The CDR3 is 19 amino acids. V shed 4 bases and J shed 0 bases, with 19 bases lying between them. Germline CDR1 is SGHAT and CDR2 is FQNNGV. The CDR3 reads CASSSRTVGLFSGANVLTF. For the CDR3, the DNA is TGTGCCAGCAGCTCCCGGACAGTCGGACTTTTCTCTGGGGCCAACGTCCTGACTTTC. The whole variable domain, remainder taken from reference TRBV11-2 and TRBJ2-6, is EAGVAQSPRYKIIEKRQSVAFWCNPISGHATLYWYQQILGQGPKLLIQFQNNGVVDDSQLPKDRFSAERLKGVDSTLKIQPAKLEDSAVYLCASSSRTVGLFSGANVLTFGAGSRLTVL.

Remarks on this clonotype: At one end, the junction sequence differs from germline, possibly due to a read error. This chain links TRBV2 with TRBJ1-5; the D is unclear. CDR3 length: 17 amino acids. Germline loops: CDR1 SNHLY, CDR2 FYNNEI. The CDR3 DNA reads as TGTGCCATCAGTGAAACTCCCAGATGGGGTGACAATCAGCCCCAGCATTTT. This encodes CAISETPRWGDNQPQHF. The full variable domain, with the rest looked up from reference TRBV2 and TRBJ1-5, is EPEVTQTPSHQVTQMGQEVILRCVPISNHLYFYWYRQILGQKVEFLVSFYNNEISEKSEIFDDQFSVERPDGSNFTLKIRSTKLEDSAMYFCAISETPRWGDNQPQHFGDGTRLSIL.

V and J are TRBV20-1 and TRBJ1-6, with no clear D. V was cut by 0 bases and J by 0 bases, with 9 bases left in between. CDR3 size: 16 residues. Germline V gene sequence: CDR1 DFQATT, CDR2 SNEGSKA (reference sequence). CDR3 nucleotides: TGCAGTGCTAGAGATTCCGGGAGCTCCTATAATTCACCCCTCCACTTT. Protein: CSARDSGSSYNSPLHF.

The rearrangement joins TRBV9 to TRBJ1-5; possibly TRBD1 for D (6 bases). CDR3 size: 13 residues. V gave up 6 bases and J gave up 6 bases, with 13 bases separating them. The germline gives CDR1 SGDLS, CDR2 YYNGEE. The CDR3 sequence is CASTSEGGQPQHF. The CDR3 DNA is TGTGCCAGCACCTCCGAGGGGGGTCAGCCCCAGCATTTT. Variable domain in full (rest from reference TRBV9 and TRBJ1-5): DSGVTQTPKHLITATGQRVTLRCSPRSGDLSVYWYQQSLDQGLQFLIQYYNGEERAKGNILERFSAQQFPDLHSELNLSSLELGDSALYFCASTSEGGQPQHFGDGTRLSIL.

The table lists this clonotype with many counts. The J gene is TRBJ1-2, the V gene TRBV19; D may be TRBD1 (6 bases). The germline CDR1 and CDR2 sequences are LNHDA and SQIVND (reference sequence). The CDR3 has 15 amino acids. Trimming pared 5 bases from V and 4 bases from J, leaving 17 bases between. The CDR3 spells CASSSRTVGGYGYTF. DNA of the CDR3: TGTGCCAGTAGTTCACGGACAGTGGGCGGCTATGGCTACACCTTC.

This clonotype was counted between two and nine times. A much larger clonotype is one base distant, so this may be a read error. The rearrangement links TRBV7-2 to TRBJ2-2; D call uncertain. Trimming left V 6 bases short and J 4 bases short, with 12 bases between. CDR1 and CDR2 (germline): SGHTA, FQGNSA. CDR3 length: 14 amino acids. This CDR3 reads CASRAAASTGELFF. The CDR3 nucleotides read TGTGCCAGCAGGGCAGCCGCGAGCACCGGGGAGCTGTTTTTT. Combining the CDR3 with reference TRBV7-2 and TRBJ2-2 gives the whole variable domain GAGVSQSPSNKVTEKGKDVELRCDPISGHTALYWYRQSLGQGLEFLIYFQGNSAPDKSGLPSDRFSAERTGGSVSTLTIQRTQQEDSAVYLCASRAAASTGELFFGEGSRLTVL.

As to this clonotype: A much larger clone differs by one base, so this may be a read error. The chain combines TRBV10-3 with TRBJ1-4, with TRBD1 identical over 7 bases. Germline loops: CDR1 ENHRY, CDR2 SYGVKD. The CDR3 is 12 amino acids. This CDR3 reads CASSEAGGEPFF. The CDR3 DNA reads TGTGCCAGCAGTGAAGCAGGGGGTGAACCGTTTTTT.

This chain joins TRBV19 and TRBJ2-7, with TRBD1 matching over 11 bases. The J call may be faulty, since TRBJ2-1 better matches the DNA end. CDR1 and CDR2 from the germline V gene are LNHDA and SQIVND (reference sequence). This CDR3 spans 15 amino acids. The CDR3 DNA sequence: TGTGCCAGTAGGCGCGGACAGGGGGCGTACAATGAGCAGTTCTTC. Its translation is CASRRGQGAYNEQFF.

There are a few counts of this clonotype. The genes are TRBV2 and TRBJ2-3; the D gene is possibly TRBD1 (5 bases). V shed 1 base and J shed 1 base, with 9 bases lying between them. The germline V gene encodes CDR1 SNHLY and CDR2 FYNNEI. CDR3 length: 15 amino acids. For the CDR3, the DNA is TGTGCCAGCAGTGAAGGGCAGGGTCGCACAGATACGCAGTATTTT. This codes for CASSEGQGRTDTQYF.

V and J are TRBV29-1 and TRBJ2-5, with 9 nucleotides matching TRBD1. The CDR3 has 12 amino acids. Germline V CDR1 and CDR2: SQVTM, ANQGSEA. After removal of 8 bases from V and 4 bases from J, the junction contained 5 bases not matched to a gene. Here the CDR3 DNA reads TGCAGCTGGGGACAGGGAGGAGAGACCCAGTACTTC. Translating it yields CSWGQGGETQYF.

V and J are TRBV2 and TRBJ2-5; 7 bases fit TRBD2. Germline values: CDR1 SNHLY, CDR2 FYNNEI. CDR3 length: 15 amino acids. V lost 3 bases and J lost 5; bases outside the gene matches: 9. CDR3 sequence reads: CASSDGQLARETQYF. CDR3 sequence (DNA): TGTGCCAGCAGTGATGGGCAACTAGCGAGGGAGACCCAGTACTTC.

Many counts were recorded for this clonotype. The chain uses TRBV6-5 and TRBJ1-2; D is possibly TRBD1 (6 bases). Germline CDR1 and CDR2: MNHEY and SVGAGI. CDR3 size: 15 residues. V was pared by 4 bases and J by 8 bases, with 20 bases between. CDR3 in amino acids: CASSSTPGARGGYTF. CDR3 DNA: TGTGCCAGCAGTTCCACCCCGGGGGCGAGGGGAGGCTACACCTTC.

With respect to this clonotype: A read error may account for a junction end that differs from germline. The V gene is TRBV7-2, the J gene TRBJ2-7, with D tentatively TRBD1 (7 bases). Germline lookup yields CDR1 SGHTA and CDR2 FQGNSA. The CDR3 is 19 residues long. CDR3 nucleotides: TGTGCCAGCAGCTTGGAGGGGGTGGACAGGACCTCAAGCTCCTACGGGCAGTACTTC. It codes for CASSLEGVDRTSSSYGQYF. Full variable domain (remainder filled in from reference TRBV7-2 and TRBJ2-7): GAGVSQSPSNKVTEKGKDVELRCDPISGHTALYWYRQSLGQGLEFLIYFQGNSAPDKSGLPSDRFSAERTGGSVSTLTIQRTQQEDSAVYLCASSLEGVDRTSSSYGQYFGPGTRLTVT.